One and the same sample provided the 19 T cell receptor beta chains below, sequenced in a study of blood T cell repertoires in COVID-19. Sequencing used immunoSEQ multiplex PCR; TCRdb keeps in-frame clones, though not all of them. The sample shows some 190,000 clones, 60% to 80% of them seen only once. The specimen sequenced was PBMCs or T cells enriched from blood (not recorded which). The receptors shown here come from a man aged 55-75 years who had been exposed to COVID-19.

This clone was seen only once. The chain is built from TRBV2 and TRBJ1-4, with TRBD1 matching over 10 bases. The junction had 3 bases not matched to a gene; V was cut back by 8 bases and J by 0 bases. This CDR3 contains 15 residues. The germline V gene has CDR1 SNHLY and CDR2 FYNNEI. The CDR3 reads CASLGQGTTNEKLFF. CDR3 DNA: TGTGCCAGCCTGGGACAGGGGACAACTAATGAAAAACTGTTTTTT.

This chain joins TRBV30 and TRBJ1-3; 7 bases align to TRBD1. J gave up 2 bases and V 5 bases, and 0 bases lay outside the gene matches. Germline V lookup: CDR1 GTSNPN, CDR2 SVGIG (reference sequence). CDR3 length: 12 amino acids. For the CDR3, the DNA is TGTGCCTGGGACAGGGCTGGAAACACCATATATTTT. This gives the protein CAWDRAGNTIYF.

V usage is TRBV18 and J usage is TRBJ2-7; D is unclear. This CDR3 is built from 12 residues. The V gene lost 3 bases and the J gene lost 0 bases, with 3 bases spanning the gap. Germline-derived CDR1 and CDR2 are KGHSH and LQKENI. The DNA of the CDR3 is TGTGCCAGCTCACCCTCCTCCTACGAGCAGTACTTC. Amino acid sequence: CASSPSSYEQYF.

V gene TRBV7-2 combines with J gene TRBJ2-3; 8 bases line up with TRBD2. The CDR3 covers 15 residues. The V and J ends lost 3 bases and 6 bases, in that order; junction bases with no gene match: 8. The V gene's germline CDR1 is SGHTA and CDR2 FQGNSA. The CDR3 DNA follows: TGTGCCAGCAGCTTCGGGGGGGGCCCCGCGGATACGCAGTATTTT. It codes for CASSFGGGPADTQYF.

The rearrangement uses TRBV11-3 and TRBJ2-7, with TRBD2 matching over 7 bases. With 1 base clipped from V and 4 bases from J, the junction kept 7 bases outside the gene matches. This CDR3 contains 15 residues. Germline V CDR1 and CDR2: SGHNT, YENEEA. The CDR3 DNA reads TGTGCCAGCAGCTTAGTATCTGGGGGAGGGTACGAGCAGTACTTC. Protein product: CASSLVSGGGYEQYF.

This chain joins TRBV19 and TRBJ2-5; possibly TRBD1 for D (6 bases). The V gene's germline CDR1 is LNHDA and CDR2 SQIVND (reference sequence). Trimming removed 6 bases at V and 4 bases at J, with 18 bases between. CDR3 length equals 15 residues. In DNA, the CDR3 is TGTGCCAGTAGACCCCCAGGGGCTCGTCGAGAGACCCAGTACTTC. Translation: CASRPPGARRETQYF.

The chain carries TRBV6-4 and TRBJ2-1; 10 bases agree with TRBD2. The V gene's germline CDR1 is MRHNA and CDR2 SNTAGT. After removal of 1 base from V and 10 bases from J, the junction contained 7 bases not matched to a gene. This CDR3 comprises 15 residues. The CDR3 DNA sequence: TGTGCCAGCAGTGACTTCCCTAGCGGGAGATGGGAGCAGTTCTTC. The encoded protein is CASSDFPSGRWEQFF.

This clone was found once. The rearrangement joins TRBV30 to TRBJ2-3, with D hard to call. Trimming cost V 7 bases and J 5 bases, with 10 bases left between them. The CDR3 extends over 11 amino acids. Germline values: CDR1 GTSNPN, CDR2 SVGIG (reference sequence). Written as DNA, the CDR3 is TGTGCCTCCGAGGTGGTAGATACGCAGTATTTT. Its translation is CASEVVDTQYF. Full variable domain (missing parts from reference TRBV30 and TRBJ2-3): SQTIHQWPATLVQPVGSPLSLECTVEGTSNPNLYWYRQAAGRGLQLLFYSVGIGQISSEVPQNLSASRPQDRQFILSSKKLLLSDSGFYLCASEVVDTQYFGPGTRLTVL.

The gene calls are TRBV5-4 and TRBJ2-2; a possible D gene is TRBD2 (5 bases). Germline CDR1 SGHNT, CDR2 YYREEE (reference sequence). The CDR3 sequence is 12 residues long. The germline V and J ends were trimmed by 10 bases and 7 bases, with 14 bases remaining between them. The CDR3 region has the DNA TGTGCCGGGAGTGGGGTATTCGGGGAGCTGTTTTTT. Translated, it gives CAGSGVFGELFF.

The gene calls are TRBV5-5 and TRBJ2-7; D is ambiguous. Trimming cost V 2 bases and J 9 bases, with 9 bases left between them. CDR1 SGHKS and CDR2 YYEKEE come from the germline V gene (reference sequence). The CDR3 runs to 11 residues. CDR3 in DNA: TGTGCCAGCAGCTTTCCGACGGGGCAGTACTTC. This codes for CASSFPTGQYF.

The chain carries TRBV10-1 and TRBJ2-1; TRBD2 matches 11 bases. Trimming took 5 bases from V and 7 from J; bases not matched to a gene: 10. The CDR3 totals 16 residues. CDR1 and CDR2 (germline): WNHNN, SYGVQD (reference sequence). This CDR3 is CASSYSTGTSGNEQFF. In nucleotides, the CDR3 is TGCGCCAGCAGTTATTCGACCGGGACTAGCGGTAATGAGCAGTTCTTC.

This chain connects TRBV6-5 to TRBJ2-3; tentatively, D is TRBD1 (6 bases). This CDR3 comprises 11 residues. In germline, CDR1 is MNHEY, CDR2 SVGAGI. Trimming shortened V by 7 bases and J by 5 bases, and 7 bases separated the two germline ends. CDR3 bases: TGTGCCAGCAAAGGGGGAGATACGCAGTATTTT. It specifies CASKGGDTQYF.

This clone was counted between two and nine times. The CDR3 sequence is CASSPSGLAAYEQYF. The CDR3 bases are TGTGCCAGCAGCCCCTCGGGACTAGCGGCCTACGAGCAGTACTTC. This chain connects TRBV7-9 to TRBJ2-7, with 11 bases aligning to TRBD2. Per germline, CDR1 SEHNR and CDR2 FQNEAQ (reference sequence). The CDR3 spans 15 residues. V shed 5 bases, J shed 2 bases, and the junction held 5 bases outside the gene matches.

This clone was picked up one time. The gene calls are TRBV11-2 and TRBJ2-5, with TRBD2 matching over 11 bases. The CDR3 has 15 residues. From germline, CDR1 is SGHAT and CDR2 FQNNGV. V shed 4 bases and J 2 bases; nucleotides not matched to a gene: 3. The CDR3 spells CASSSGTSGQETQYF. The CDR3 DNA reads as TGTGCCAGCAGCTCCGGGACTAGCGGACAAGAGACCCAGTACTTC.

This chain joins TRBV4-2 and TRBJ2-5; D ambiguous. In germline, CDR1 is LGHNA, CDR2 YNFKEQ. Between the trimmed V and J ends, which lost 1 base and 5 bases, there was a span of 11 bases. This CDR3 has 14 amino acids. The CDR3 sequence: CASSQAGEAETQYF. CDR3 nucleotide sequence: TGTGCCAGCAGCCAAGCCGGCGAAGCGGAGACCCAGTACTTC.

The CDR3 bases are TGTGCCAGCAGTGCCGGGACTAGCGGGAGGGTTGGAACCGGGGAGCTGTTTTTT. This translates into CASSAGTSGRVGTGELFF. The chain recombines TRBV27 with TRBJ2-2, with TRBD2 matching over 16 bases. Germline assignment: CDR1 MNHEY and CDR2 SMNVEV (reference sequence). This CDR3 region has 18 residues. J was trimmed by 5 bases and V by 5 bases; bases with no gene match: 8.

The table lists this clone with a count of one. The CDR3 region is CASSLTGLAGRTYNEQFF. The CDR3 bases are TGTGCCAGCAGCTTAACAGGACTAGCGGGACGAACCTACAATGAGCAGTTCTTC. The J gene is TRBJ2-1, the V gene TRBV7-8, with 12 bases aligning to TRBD2. V lost 2 bases, J lost 2 bases, and 7 bases stayed unmatched. This CDR3 spans 18 amino acids. From germline, CDR1 is SGHVS and CDR2 FQNEAQ.

The rearrangement joins TRBV10-3 to TRBJ1-4; a possible D gene is TRBD1 (5 bases). CDR1 ENHRY and CDR2 SYGVKD come from the germline V gene. The CDR3 contains 15 residues. V lost 2 bases to trimming and J lost 8 bases, with 15 bases between them. The CDR3 DNA reads as TGTGCCATCAGTGAGCAGCTGGGGGGTGGCGAAAAACTGTTTTTT. It translates to CAISEQLGGGEKLFF.

The V call is TRBV14, the J call TRBJ2-7; TRBD2 matches at 9 bases. The CDR3 totals 16 residues. CDR1 and CDR2 (germline): SGHDN, FVKESK. J gave up 4 bases and V 2 bases, and 9 bases lay outside the gene matches. Written as DNA, the CDR3 is TGTGCCAGCAGCCAATCCGGAGGTAGCGGGAGATACGAGCAGTACTTC. Its translation: CASSQSGGSGRYEQYF.